Reported below is one T cell receptor beta chain. Germline CDR1 reads SEHNR; CDR2 reads FQNEAQ (reference sequence). CDR3 length equals 11 residues. The sample belongs to a study of monozygotic twins with inflammatory bowel disease. From 3,500 to 4,000 ng of total RNA, each TCR library was prepared. TCRdb re-analyzed the 5' RACE reads; it lists each CDR3 protein once, without DNA. In total, the table holds over 110,000 distinct CDR3 sequences. Sequencing used blood. The chain uses TRBV7-9 and TRBJ2-3; the D gene TCRdb calls, TRBD1, cannot be checked with no DNA. The TCR sequence derives from a human donor with ulcerative colitis or Crohn's disease, or a healthy co-twin of an affected twin (not recorded which). This CDR3 reads CASRRGDTQYF.